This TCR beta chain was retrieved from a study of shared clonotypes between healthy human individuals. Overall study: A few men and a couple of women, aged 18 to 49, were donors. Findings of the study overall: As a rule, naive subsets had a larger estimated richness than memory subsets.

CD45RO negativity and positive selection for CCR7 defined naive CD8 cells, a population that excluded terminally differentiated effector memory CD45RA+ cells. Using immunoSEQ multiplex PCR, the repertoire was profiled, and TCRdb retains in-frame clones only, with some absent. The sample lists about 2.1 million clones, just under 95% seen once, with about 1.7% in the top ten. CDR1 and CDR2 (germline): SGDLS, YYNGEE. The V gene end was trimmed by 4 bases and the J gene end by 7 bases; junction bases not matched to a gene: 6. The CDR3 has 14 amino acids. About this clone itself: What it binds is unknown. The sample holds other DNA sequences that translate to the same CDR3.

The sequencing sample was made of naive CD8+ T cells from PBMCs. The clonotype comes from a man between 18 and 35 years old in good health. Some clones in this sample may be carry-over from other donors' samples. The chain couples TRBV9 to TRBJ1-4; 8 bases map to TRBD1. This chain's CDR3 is CASSSGQGGEKLFF. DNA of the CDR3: TGTGCCAGCAGCTCCGGACAGGGTGGTGAAAAACTGTTTTTT. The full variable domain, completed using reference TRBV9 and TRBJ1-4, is DSGVTQTPKHLITATGQRVTLRCSPRSGDLSVYWYQQSLDQGLQFLIQYYNGEERAKGNILERFSAQQFPDLHSELNLSSLELGDSALYFCASSSGQGGEKLFFGSGTQLSVL.